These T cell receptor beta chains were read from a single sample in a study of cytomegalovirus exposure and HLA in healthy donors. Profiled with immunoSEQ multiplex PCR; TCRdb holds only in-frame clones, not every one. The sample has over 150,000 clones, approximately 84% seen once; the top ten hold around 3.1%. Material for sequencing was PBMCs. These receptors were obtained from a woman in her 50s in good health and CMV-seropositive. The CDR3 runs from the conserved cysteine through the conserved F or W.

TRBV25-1	CASSEPRGPGETQYF
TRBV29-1	CSERTDPNTEAFF
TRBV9	CASSRQLYGYTF
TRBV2	CASRGSQGPNTEAFF
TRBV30	CAWSVQDTQYF
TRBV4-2	CASSQQGQFYFSGANGLTF
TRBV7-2	CASSLVGLAGVNTGELFF
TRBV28	CASSEQGASGANVLTF
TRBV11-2	CASSSLRFTGGLGYGYTF
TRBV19	CASRVTGDNQPQHF
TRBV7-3	CASALTSGSGYEQYF
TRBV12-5	CASGLVVSQGYAQPQHF
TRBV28	CASSLPGQGNEKLFF
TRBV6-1	CASSKEANTEAFF
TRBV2	CASSEVRTGEEKLFF
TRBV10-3	CAIVERDRWYF
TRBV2	CASSAQGGAGGYTF
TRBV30	CAWSVLWESTEAFF
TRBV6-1	CASRARDRGTEAFF
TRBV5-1	CASSALRAAPGEQYF
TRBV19	CASSITGVAEKLFF
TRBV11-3	CASSLAGGPGLAEQYF
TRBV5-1	CASSLLAGGSPKDTQYF
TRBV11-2	CASSPRTGGNTEAFF
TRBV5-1	CASSPYPDRGQETQYF
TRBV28	CASSLLLPGLAGGPNQADTQYF
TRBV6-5	CASSYTPRTGELFF
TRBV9	CASSPGGARADYGYTF
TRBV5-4	CASSSRGVTDTQYF
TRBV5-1	CASSPGGGTSSSYNEQFF
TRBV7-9	CASSSPDRQETQYF
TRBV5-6	CASSPMGGSYGYTF
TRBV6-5	CASSYSDRGSDTQYF
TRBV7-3	CASSLGTNYNEQFF
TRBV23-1	CASSHPETDGNTIYF
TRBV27	CASSPTPVGQGEAYEQYF
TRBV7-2	CASSPTGAYEQYF
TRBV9	CASSVTGVNTEAFF
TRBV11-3	CASSPGTASDTQYF
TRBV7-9	CASSLAQGYSPLHF
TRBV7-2	CASSLTAGGLGKNIQYF
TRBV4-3	CASSRLTSGANVLTF
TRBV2	CASSRGGARGQGQPQHF
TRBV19	CASSIGGGPTGPLHF
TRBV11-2	CASSLGGISYEQYF
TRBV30	CAWSARGGSPLHF
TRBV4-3	CASSQDHDTPSYEQYF
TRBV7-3	CASSLGSGVHGYTF